This T cell receptor (beta chain) was identified during a study of blood T cell repertoires in COVID-19. The CDR3 runs to 13 residues. The V gene lost 8 bases and the J gene lost 5 bases, with 15 bases spanning the gap. Germline loops: CDR1 LNHDA, CDR2 SQIVND (reference sequence). In its sample, this clone was seen many times. Other DNA sequences within the sample encode an identical CDR3. Ages ranged from 18 to 89 years, with residence in 24 US areas. Per the original data handling: Amplified reference gene primers provided the basis for estimating nucleated cell counts. Only in-frame clones appear in the TCRdb table, and some are missing; sequencing was by immunoSEQ multiplex PCR. V and J calls and clone size are copied from that table; D and trimming were computed from the DNA. The sample has about 260,000 clones; around 88% are singletons.

This TCR was recovered from a woman in her forties or fifties who had recovered from COVID-19. The sequenced sample consisted of PBMCs or T cells enriched from blood (not recorded which). The chain is built from TRBV19 and TRBJ1-1; D possibly corresponds to TRBD1 (5 bases). CDR3: CASSRGRGTEAFF. The CDR3 DNA sequence: TGTGCCAGTTCCCGGGGGAGGGGTACTGAAGCTTTCTTT. The full variable domain, with the rest looked up from reference TRBV19 and TRBJ1-1, is DGGITQSPKYLFRKEGQNVTLSCEQNLNHDAMYWYRQDPGQGLRLIYYSQIVNDFQKGDIAEGYSVSREKKESFPLTVTSAQKNPTAFYLCASSRGRGTEAFFGQGTRLTVV.